This TCR beta chain was captured in a study of beta chain features in type 1 diabetes (dated by TCRdb to 2017 to 2018). A note on the overall study: No differences in mean age, gender distribution, total cell number or subset yield were found between patients and healthy donors. In the study, TCRB repertoires of sorted circulating CD4+ T cell subsets from recently diagnosed type 1 diabetes patients were compared with those of matched healthy donors. Regulatory and stem cell-like memory subsets were isolated from only 8 patients and about 8 healthy donors, whereas naive and central memory subsets came from all 28 donors. Across all samples, 90 million to 130 million sorted cells were examined, and cell number per subset correlated strongly with RNA yield.

All of the isolated RNA was reverse transcribed with the High Capacity cDNA Reverse Transcription Kit, so expressed TCRB transcripts were sequenced. Naive, central memory and regulatory T cell samples underwent deep immunoSEQ sequencing, averaging roughly 3.3 million total reads per sample. After sorted cells were lysed in RLT buffer, RNA was extracted with DNase-treated RNeasy Micro or Mini kits, with the choice depending on cell number. Each cell subset was processed on its own to prevent cross-contamination, while patient and healthy donor samples were processed together. The immunoSEQ multiplex PCR was used to amplify TCRB sequences from cDNA, yielding 87-bp fragments that span the CDR3 region. Sequencing of the amplicons was done on the Illumina HiSeq platform. Processing in the source paper ran as follows. Synthetic template baselines were used to correct PCR bias computationally, reads within Hamming distance 2 were collapsed together, and singletons that could not be merged were discarded. Reads were aligned against IMGT to assign V, D and J genes, CDR3 length and insertions or deletions at six rearrangement sites. Within each subset, clonotype counts were normalized to sorted cell number, after which true diversity and Gini coefficients were computed with the tcR R package. The overlap coefficient, calculated on TCRB nucleotide sequences, was used to quantify repertoire sharing. TCRdb took over this immuneACCESS table, retaining in-frame rearrangements with V and J assigned. Such tables are incomplete; in checked studies, under half of the missing clones stem from an unresolved V gene, and the remainder is unexplained. That table gives V, J and clone size, and the DNA gave D and trimming. The sample table shows about 27,000 clones, and approximately 55% are seen once. In total, the top ten clones hold 1.5% of the sample.

Findings and caveats that apply to the study as a whole: Because cDNA was sequenced instead of genomic DNA, activated cells with high expression could be over-represented, although the groups did not differ in activation or CD3 levels. The naive, central memory and regulatory TCRB repertoires appeared to resemble one another more closely among patients than among healthy donors. At VDJ recombination sites, type 1 diabetes patients had fewer insertions and more deleted nucleotides, which implies abnormalities in thymic rearrangement. HLA sub-analyses involved small numbers of individuals, so any influence of HLA type on TCRB rearrangement remained unresolved. Shorter templates might be favored by PCR, yet because patient and control samples were amplified and corrected together, any such skew would affect both groups equally. In all four CD4+ subsets, TCRB CDR3 length was moderately but significantly shorter in type 1 diabetes patients.

From each donor, a single peripheral blood sample of 100 to 150 mL on average was drawn into heparinised tubes. A BD FACSAria II and a panel including CD45RO, CCR7, CD25, CD127, CD95 and CD27 were used to sort naive, central memory, regulatory and stem cell-like memory CD4+ T cells. Every sorted population had a purity above 95%. PBMCs were isolated right away by Lymphoprep density gradient centrifugation and were stained directly, without culture. Samples were stained and sorted in pairs, with one healthy donor and one patient per experiment, so that batch effects were minimized. Of note for this clone: No antigen is known for it. The record has no base qualities; no much larger clone is one base away.

The specimen sequenced was Tregs from blood. The sample's cell subset or site label, in plain terms: regulatory CD4+ T cells. The source is a woman under 30 with type 1 diabetes.

The CDR3 has the sequence CASSSGTADTQYF. The DNA reads TGTGCCAGCAGTTCCGGGACAGCAGATACGCAGTATTTT. Rearrangement joined TRBV7-3 to TRBJ2-3, and 7 junctional nucleotides match TRBD1. CDR1 and CDR2 are drawn from the germline V gene: SGHTA, FQGTGA. The CDR3 holds 13 amino acids from the cysteine to the phenylalanine. Kept here is only the CDR3 DNA, which spans 39 bases and is read in frame from base 1. After removal of 6 bases from V and 4 bases from J, the junction retains 4 bases not matched to a gene.